The next 17 T cell receptor beta chains were all read from a single sample in a study of identical twins. TCRdb passed the 5' RACE reads through MiXCR, listing each CDR3 protein once. The sample lists around 490,000 distinct CDR3 sequences; approximately 16% were seen once. The same data also went into a second study, on yellow fever vaccine responses in identical twins.

Sequencing used CD4+ T cells sorted from blood. These receptors came from a woman between 18 and 30 years old in good health.

This chain links TRBV7-9 with TRBJ1-4, with 7 bases identical to TRBD1. From germline, CDR1 is SEHNR and CDR2 FQNEAQ (reference sequence). V trimming: 3 bases; J trimming: 5 bases; junction bases outside the gene matches: 6. The length of the CDR3 is 15 residues. CDR3 DNA: TGTGCCAGCAGCTTTGACGGGACAGCGAATGAAAAACTGTTTTTT. Encoded protein: CASSFDGTANEKLFF.

This clonotype occurred a few times. This chain links TRBV24-1 with TRBJ2-2; possible D gene TRBD1, 5 bases. V was pared by 7 bases and J by 0 bases, with 11 bases between. Germline-derived CDR1 and CDR2 are KGHDR and SFDVKD. The length of the CDR3 is 15 residues. The CDR3 DNA reads TGTGCCACCAGCTACCAGACAGCGAACACCGGGGAGCTGTTTTTT. It encodes CATSYQTANTGELFF.

The chain recombines TRBV12-3 or TRBV12-4 with TRBJ2-1, with 10 bases that match TRBD2. Trimming cost V 1 base and J 11 bases; bases outside gene matches: 8. This CDR3 is built from 15 residues. CDR3 sequence reads: CASSLVVAGGIKQFF. DNA for the CDR3: TGTGCCAGCAGTTTAGTGGTAGCGGGGGGTATTAAGCAGTTCTTC.

Only a few counts were recorded for this clonotype. The CDR3 sequence: CASSVDAGGRYEQYF. CDR3 nucleotides: TGTGCCAGCAGCGTAGACGCGGGAGGTCGGTACGAGCAGTACTTC. V gene TRBV9 combines with J gene TRBJ2-7, with TRBD2 matching 8 bases. The CDR3 is 15 amino acids. Germline CDR1 reads SGDLS; CDR2 reads YYNGEE. V shed 0 bases, J shed 4 bases, and the junction held 6 bases outside the gene matches.

The chain is built from TRBV7-7 and TRBJ2-1; the match to TRBD1 covers 10 bases. J was trimmed by 1 base and V by 5 bases; bases with no gene match: 2. Germline lookup yields CDR1 SSHAT and CDR2 FNYEAQ (reference sequence). This CDR3 is built from 15 residues. The CDR3 region has the DNA TGTGCCAGCAGCCAGGACAGGGGGTCCTACAATGAGCAGTTCTTC. It translates to CASSQDRGSYNEQFF.

There are a few counts of this clonotype. DNA for the CDR3: TGTGCCAGCAGCTATTCCGGGACCAACTATGGCTACACCTTC. Its protein product is CASSYSGTNYGYTF. The chain combines TRBV7-9 with TRBJ1-2; weak D call: TRBD1 (5 bases). V lost 4 bases and J lost 2, with 11 bases in between. The CDR3 sequence is 14 residues long. In germline, CDR1 is SEHNR, CDR2 FQNEAQ (reference sequence).

This chain uses TRBV9 with TRBJ2-1; TRBD2 matches 11 bases. The CDR3 is 16 residues long. Germline trimming cut 0 bases from V and 5 bases from J; bases unmatched to any gene: 4. Germline V gene data show CDR1 as SGDLS and CDR2 as YYNGEE. For the CDR3, the DNA is TGTGCCAGCAGCGTAGATCTAGCGGGAGGCCACAATGAGCAGTTCTTC. Amino acid sequence: CASSVDLAGGHNEQFF.

The V and J genes are TRBV7-2 and TRBJ2-1; a weak D match, TRBD2 (6 bases). Per germline, CDR1 SGHTA and CDR2 FQGNSA. This CDR3 contains 13 residues. V lost 1 base to trimming and J lost 10 bases, with 11 bases between them. The CDR3 spells CASSLGDWIEQFF. The CDR3 coding sequence is TGTGCCAGCAGCTTAGGGGACTGGATCGAGCAGTTCTTC. The entire variable domain, with the rest obtained from reference TRBV7-2 and TRBJ2-1, is as follows: GAGVSQSPSNKVTEKGKDVELRCDPISGHTALYWYRQSLGQGLEFLIYFQGNSAPDKSGLPSDRFSAERTGGSVSTLTIQRTQQEDSAVYLCASSLGDWIEQFFGPGTRLTVL.

J is TRBJ1-3 and V is TRBV12-3 or TRBV12-4; D not certain. Trimming removed 5 bases from V and 2 bases from J, with 10 bases in between. The CDR3 runs to 14 residues. The CDR3 sequence is CASSPRRTGNTIYF. The CDR3 nucleotides read TGTGCCAGCAGTCCAAGAAGAACTGGAAACACCATATATTTT.

The V and J genes are TRBV10-2 and TRBJ2-7; D could derive from TRBD1 or TRBD2 (5 bases each). CDR1 is WSHSY, CDR2 SAAADI, per germline. The length of the CDR3 is 14 residues. V lost 10 bases to trimming and J lost 0 bases, with 16 bases between them. The CDR3 coding sequence is TGCGCCACCGGACCGGGACCCAGCTCCTACGAGCAGTACGTC. It encodes CATGPGPSSYEQYV.

The chain joins TRBV11-2 to TRBJ2-5, with 7 bases that match TRBD1. In germline, CDR1 is SGHAT, CDR2 FQNNGV. The CDR3 runs 17 residues. The V gene end was trimmed by 5 bases and the J gene end by 2 bases; junction bases not matched to a gene: 14. In DNA, the CDR3 is TGTGCCAGCAGCCCATCCAAGCAAGGGGGCTGGCAAGAGACCCAGTACTTC. Its translation is CASSPSKQGGWQETQYF.

This clonotype was seen a few times. The chain couples TRBV28 to TRBJ1-5; D is unclear. The germline gives CDR1 MDHEN, CDR2 SYDVKM. The length of the CDR3 is 15 residues. Trimming took off 2 bases at V and 3 bases at J, with 11 bases between the two ends. CDR3: CASSLLNSPNQPQHF. The CDR3 coding sequence is TGTGCCAGCAGTTTACTGAACAGCCCCAATCAGCCCCAGCATTTT.

This sequence joins TRBV9 and TRBJ2-1; 14 nucleotides match TRBD2. The CDR3 sequence is 20 residues long. Looked up from germline, CDR1 is SGDLS and CDR2 is YYNGEE. Germline trimming cut 4 bases from V and 7 bases from J; bases unmatched to any gene: 19. CDR3 sequence (DNA): TGTGCCAGCAGCAGAGATCAGGGACTAGCGGGAGCTATGAGGGGGAATGAGCAGTTCTTC. Translation: CASSRDQGLAGAMRGNEQFF.

This clonotype showed up just a few times. V is TRBV12-3 or TRBV12-4 and J is TRBJ1-6; D is unclear. V was cut by 5 bases and J by 13 bases, with 18 bases left in between. CDR3 length: 14 amino acids. DNA of the CDR3: TGTGCCAGCAGTCTCGGGGAGAGGGAAGGTCCCCTCCACTTT. This gives the protein CASSLGEREGPLHF.

This chain uses TRBV28 with TRBJ1-5; no definite D call. The CDR3 is 15 residues long. Germline V CDR1 and CDR2: MDHEN, SYDVKM. V was clipped by 1 base and J by 6 bases, with 13 bases between them. DNA of the CDR3: TGTGCCAGCAGTTTATTTGCAGGCGGAGGTCAGCCCCAGCATTTT. This codes for CASSLFAGGGQPQHF.

There are a few counts of this clonotype. The rearrangement uses TRBV3-1 and TRBJ2-1; D could derive from TRBD1 or TRBD2 (7 bases each). CDR3 length: 16 residues. CDR1 is LGHDT and CDR2 is YNNKEL in the germline V gene (reference sequence). V was clipped by 5 bases and J by 6 bases, with 20 bases between them. CDR3 DNA: TGTGCCAGCAGCATACGCAGGGGGGGCCGGGGCAATGAGCAGTTCTTC. The encoded protein is CASSIRRGGRGNEQFF.

This chain links TRBV3-1 with TRBJ1-2, with D possibly being TRBD1 (5 bases). The CDR3 is 16 amino acids. The V and J ends lost 1 base and 4 bases respectively, with 16 bases between them. CDR1 and CDR2 from the germline V gene are LGHDT and YNNKEL (reference sequence). CDR3 nucleotide sequence: TGTGCCAGCAGCCAAGGGGCGTTAGGGGCGGTCTATGGCTACACCTTC. Amino acid sequence: CASSQGALGAVYGYTF.